Listed here is a single T cell receptor (beta chain). Its cognate antigen is unknown. TCRdb's copy holds only in-frame clones and misses some; the assay was immunoSEQ multiplex PCR. The sample records about 130,000 clones, about 82% being singletons. Time point indicated: peripheral blood 6 weeks after treatment start. This entry comes from a study of PD-L1 blockade in urothelial cancer. Study-wide results and limits: Clonality of blood TCR below the median before treatment predicted better survival.

CDR1 and CDR2 (germline): LGHNA, YNFKEQ. CDR3 size: 18 residues. Trimming took 4 bases from V and 6 from J, leaving 28 bases between them. Here the sequenced sample was PBMCs, taken around atezolizumab (anti-PD-L1) treatment. The sequence was obtained from a man over 45 with urothelial cancer. The chain has TRBV4-2 and TRBJ2-7; D possibly corresponds to TRBD2 (5 bases). CDR3: CASSPRTRGLHSELEQYF. CDR3 in DNA: TGTGCCAGCAGCCCCCGTACTAGAGGCCTCCACTCCGAGCTCGAGCAGTACTTC.